This entry is about one T cell receptor (beta chain). Its antigen is still unknown. The V gene's germline CDR1 is LGHNA and CDR2 YNFKEQ. This CDR3 has 15 residues. V was shortened by 5 bases and J by 4 bases, with 15 bases between the two germline ends. The sample comes from a study of STAT5B mutations in CD4+ large granular lymphocyte leukemia. Study outcomes and limitations: No patients shared main leukemic clonotypes, though less than 30% appeared at low frequency elsewhere. TRBV06-family usage was enriched in top patient clones (8/27) versus controls (2/35). Without HLA matching, higher CD4+ than CD8+ T-LGLL clonality could reflect small sample size.

In the source study's methods: Productive clonotypes were detectable down to 2.59 x 10-5 frequency. The table came from immunoSEQ multiplex PCR; TCRdb's copy has only in-frame clones and leaves some out. The V and J calls and the clone size are those of that table, but D and trimming were determined from the DNA. The sample carries about 25,000 clones, around two thirds recorded once. The clonotype originates from a human donor in good health. The sequencing input was CD4+ T cells from blood buffy coats. This chain joins TRBV4-2 and TRBJ2-1, with a possible D match to TRBD2 (6 bases). The CDR3 nucleotides read TGTGCCAGCAGCTCTCCCGGGAGAATGTACAATGAGCAGTTCTTC. Protein sequence: CASSSPGRMYNEQFF.